This entry is about one TCR beta chain. This specimen comes from a study of blood T cell repertoires in COVID-19. The wider study: Whether acute or convalescent, the COVID-19 samples came from the United States, Italy and Spain. T cells, B-cell-depleted T cells, or PBMCs provided the cDNA or gDNA that served as material.

The study recruited people aged roughly 18 to 100 years across approximately 24 US areas. Original data processing: Amplification with reference gene primers provided the estimates of nucleated cell counts. Clones were read by immunoSEQ multiplex PCR, and TCRdb kept only the in-frame ones, dropping some. V and J calls plus clone size are reproduced from that table; the DNA served to infer D and trimming. The profile shows roughly 180,000 clones, approximately 82% of them singletons. The receptor's source is a man in his 60s who had recovered from COVID-19. The sample taken for sequencing was PBMCs or T cells enriched from blood (not recorded which).

The CDR3 loop reads CATSDPPTDTQYF. The CDR3 DNA reads TGTGCCACCAGTGACCCCCCGACAGATACGCAGTATTTT. V gene TRBV24-1 combines with J gene TRBJ2-3; no reliable D call. The germline V and J ends were trimmed by 4 bases and 3 bases, with 7 bases remaining between them. Germline CDR1 reads KGHDR; CDR2 reads SFDVKD. CDR3 size: 13 residues.